The source of this TCR delta chain is a study of gamma-delta chains in newborns, infants, children. Overall study: Microbial exposure reportedly drives polyclonal innate γδ T cell expansion after birth.

TCRdb fed the reads into CATT to redo clone calling. The sample holds about 8,500 delta-chain clones, roughly 3.5% seen once. V shed 0 bases and J 0 bases; nucleotides not matched to a gene: 14. The CDR3 has 22 residues. Per germline, CDR1 GEAIGNYY and CDR2 EKD. This clone was picked up a small number of times. This may be a read error: a much more frequent sequence differs by one nucleotide. V gene TRDV2 combines with J gene TRDJ3, with 9 bases lining up with TRDD3. The receptor comes from a child who was a newborn, infant or young child, either healthy, febrile or measles-vaccinated (not recorded which). Sequenced material: blood. The CDR3 loop reads CACDTEFCTLGDSSWDTRQMFF. CDR3 in DNA: TGTGCCTGTGACACCGAATTCTGTACTCTGGGGGATTCCTCCTGGGACACCCGACAGATGTTTTTC.